The 14 T cell receptor beta chains below all came from one sample that was sequenced in a study of cytomegalovirus exposure and HLA in healthy donors listed by TCRdb under 2017. Receptor amplification or capture employed the immunoSEQ multiplex PCR assay. A mixture of 60 forward primers for TCR Vbeta segments and 13 reverse primers for TCR Jbeta segments was used in the multiplex PCR. Here the immuneACCESS table is served through TCRdb, limited to in-frame sequences with V and J called. Missing clones are a known gap in these copies; in checked studies unresolved V genes cover under half, and the rest lacks a known reason. This sample is represented by about 130,000 clones; approximately 87% of them were singletons. 4.5% to 6.5% of the sample is held by the ten biggest clonotypes. Sequenced: PBMCs. These TCRs come from a woman aged 25 to 39 in good health and CMV-seronegative.

This clone was detected only once. The rearrangement uses TRBV5-8 and TRBJ2-3; a weak D match, TRBD2 (5 bases). Trimming left V 1 base short and J 5 bases short, with 17 bases between. There are 16 residues in the CDR3. The germline V gene encodes CDR1 SGHTS and CDR2 YDEGEE. This CDR3 is CASSLSASSDGDTQYF. The CDR3 region has the DNA TGTGCCAGCAGCTTGTCGGCTAGCTCTGATGGAGATACGCAGTATTTT.

This chain links TRBV28 with TRBJ2-1, with D maybe TRBD1 (5 bases). Between the trimmed V and J ends, which lost 11 bases and 8 bases, there was a span of 22 bases. The CDR3 consists of 14 residues. From germline, CDR1 is MDHEN and CDR2 SYDVKM. The CDR3 nucleotides read TGTGCCGTTGGGGCGGTTGTGGGGTCCGATGAGCAGTTCTTC. Residues: CAVGAVVGSDEQFF.

This clone was counted a single time. The chain employs TRBV9 and TRBJ1-5; D remains ambiguous. Looked up from germline, CDR1 is SGDLS and CDR2 is YYNGEE. This CDR3 region has 15 residues. Trimming removed 4 bases from V and 5 bases from J, with 16 bases in between. CDR3 in amino acids: CASSPEGKGYQPQHF. DNA for the CDR3: TGTGCCAGCAGCCCCGAGGGCAAGGGTTATCAGCCCCAGCATTTT.

The chain employs TRBV5-1 and TRBJ1-1, with D possibly matching TRBD1 (6 bases). Germline CDR1 is SGHRS and CDR2 is YFSETQ. Trimming pared 6 bases from V and 3 bases from J, leaving 12 bases between. The CDR3 spans 13 residues. CDR3 region: CASTPQGYTEAFF. CDR3 coding DNA: TGCGCCAGCACCCCACAGGGATACACTGAAGCTTTCTTT.

The chain joins TRBV5-6 to TRBJ2-7; D gene uncertain. The germline V and J ends were trimmed by 4 bases and 0 bases, with 5 bases remaining between them. This CDR3 spans 12 amino acids. Germline-derived CDR1 and CDR2 are SGHDT and YYEEEE. The CDR3 sequence is CASSLSSYEQYF. The CDR3 nucleotides read TGTGCCAGCAGCCTAAGCTCCTACGAGCAGTACTTC. The whole variable domain, filled in from reference TRBV5-6 and TRBJ2-7, reads DAGVTQSPTHLIKTRGQQVTLRCSPKSGHDTVSWYQQALGQGPQFIFQYYEEEERQRGNFPDRFSGHQFPNYSSELNVNALLLGDSALYLCASSLSSYEQYFGPGTRLTVT.

The chain has TRBV4-1 and TRBJ2-2, with a tentative D call TRBD2 (5 bases). Germline CDR1 MGHRA, CDR2 YSYEKL. V lost 2 bases, J lost 4 bases, and 14 bases lay in between. The CDR3 runs to 16 residues. The chain's CDR3 is CASSQWGSGTTGELFF. The CDR3 nucleotides are TGCGCCAGCAGCCAATGGGGAAGCGGAACCACCGGGGAGCTGTTTTTT.

This clone was counted once. The CDR3 DNA is TGTGCCAGCAGCGTTCGAGGACTAGCGGGAGGCCTTTCCTACAATGAGCAGTTCTTC. The encoded protein is CASSVRGLAGGLSYNEQFF. The rearrangement uses TRBV9 and TRBJ2-1; TRBD2 matches at 14 bases. This CDR3 has 19 amino acids. Looked up from germline, CDR1 is SGDLS and CDR2 is YYNGEE. Unmatched junction bases numbered 8, after V lost 2 bases and J lost 1 base. The entire variable domain, with the rest obtained from reference TRBV9 and TRBJ2-1, is as follows: DSGVTQTPKHLITATGQRVTLRCSPRSGDLSVYWYQQSLDQGLQFLIQYYNGEERAKGNILERFSAQQFPDLHSELNLSSLELGDSALYFCASSVRGLAGGLSYNEQFFGPGTRLTVL.

This clone has more than one count but fewer than ten. V usage is TRBV10-3 and J usage is TRBJ1-1; D is uncertain. The CDR3 has 12 amino acids. Germline values: CDR1 ENHRY, CDR2 SYGVKD. V was shortened by 6 bases and J by 10 bases, with 15 bases between the two germline ends. The CDR3 region is CAIRSLLFGAFF. CDR3 in DNA: TGTGCCATCAGGAGCTTATTGTTTGGAGCTTTCTTT.

The rearrangement links TRBV7-3 to TRBJ2-2; no clear D gene. Looked up from germline, CDR1 is SGHTA and CDR2 is FQGTGA. The CDR3 has 14 residues. The V end was cut by 5 bases, the J end by 0 bases, with 7 bases between. CDR3 bases: TGTGCCAGCAGCCCCCCAACGAACACCGGGGAGCTGTTTTTT. Amino acids: CASSPPTNTGELFF.

The rearrangement joins TRBV4-3 to TRBJ2-1; possible D gene TRBD2, 5 bases. Trimming left V 0 bases short and J 2 bases short, with 11 bases between. Germline V gene lookup returns CDR1 LGHNA and CDR2 YSLEER. The CDR3 spans 16 residues. CDR3: CASSQDRGKPYNEQFF. For the CDR3, the DNA is TGCGCCAGCAGCCAAGATCGGGGTAAACCCTACAATGAGCAGTTCTTC.

This clone appeared once. The V gene is TRBV7-9, the J gene TRBJ2-1; perhaps TRBD2 as D (6 bases). The V gene lost 5 bases and the J gene lost 0 bases, with 14 bases spanning the gap. This CDR3 is built from 16 residues. CDR1 is SEHNR and CDR2 is FQNEAQ in the germline V gene (reference sequence). DNA of the CDR3: TGTGCCAGCAGCCCCCCGGGACTGGGCTCCTACAATGAGCAGTTCTTC. Its protein is CASSPPGLGSYNEQFF.

The V call is TRBV27, the J call TRBJ1-2, with TRBD1 matching over 10 bases. CDR3 length equals 17 residues. Germline CDR1 reads MNHEY; CDR2 reads SMNVEV (reference sequence). Unmatched junction bases numbered 10, after V lost 4 bases and J lost 2 bases. The CDR3 here is CASSSVDRGRGNYGYTF. CDR3 in DNA: TGTGCCAGCAGTTCCGTAGACAGGGGGCGCGGGAACTATGGCTACACCTTC.

This clone was detected only once. The rearrangement links TRBV6-1 to TRBJ1-1; 7 nucleotides agree with TRBD1. This CDR3 contains 15 residues. The junction had 8 bases not matched to a gene; V was cut back by 7 bases and J by 0 bases. CDR1 and CDR2 from the germline V gene are MNHNS and SASEGT. The CDR3 reads CASKLDRFVNTEAFF. The CDR3 DNA reads as TGTGCCAGCAAGCTGGACAGGTTTGTGAACACTGAAGCTTTCTTT.

V is TRBV2 and J is TRBJ2-5; D is possibly TRBD2 (6 bases). The length of the CDR3 is 14 residues. Per the germline V gene, CDR1 is SNHLY and CDR2 is FYNNEI. Deletions cut 4 bases from V and 0 bases from J, with 9 bases between. The CDR3 DNA reads TGTGCCAGCAGTGCGGGGGAGTACCAAGAGACCCAGTACTTC. Encoded protein: CASSAGEYQETQYF.